This T cell receptor beta chain was captured in a study of T cell responses to AZD1222 COVID-19 vaccine (dated by TCRdb to the early 2020s). In the study overall: TCR sequencing was performed for 230 to 250 trial participants, of whom 200 to 210 were given two doses of AZD1222 and around 26 were given two doses of MenACWY control vaccine. Trial participants were enrolled by age into subgroups of 18-55, 56-69 and 70-plus years, and around 150, 28 and 57 TCR-sequenced participants, respectively, were included in these subgroups. What the research found in general, with its limitations: Participants were mostly white British, with more females than males. The authors suggested clonal diversity may have been underestimated. Spike-specific TCR breadth and depth rose significantly after two AZD1222 doses compared with day 0 and with MenACWY recipients. Because no day 14 peak-response samples were available, the repertoires could be characterized only after the peak T cell response. The whole spike protein was spanned by vaccine-associated CD4 TCRs, and dominant responses were seen in regions 160-218 and 743-854. Only five or six AZD1222 recipients were SARS-CoV-2 seropositive at baseline, limiting conclusions about previously exposed vaccinees. In the small 56-69-year group, the increase in depth fell short of significance, most likely because of low power. Reportedly, close to half of the unique spike-specific TCRs recognized epitopes lying outside the regions that are mutated in the B.1.351 and B.1.1.7 variants.

In this sample, this clone turned up once. Its antigen is not yet known. Base quality data are lacking; no much larger clone is found one base away. The CDR3 regions of human TCRbeta chains were analyzed by immunosequencing. For the original study's pipeline: TCRs in the repertoires were matched against a reference library of SARS-CoV-2-specific TCRs that had been generated with the MIRA antigen-specificity platform. Breadth meant the fraction of unique TCRs that were SARS-CoV-2-associated, whereas depth meant the fraction of total T cells that were SARS-CoV-2-associated. Using the MIRA data, every spike-specific TCR was mapped to the spike region that the TCR reacted to and assigned to either a CD4 or a CD8 class. Log10-transformed breadth and depth values were compared by one-way ANOVA with Sidak's multiple comparisons tests. Held by TCRdb, this immuneACCESS table contains in-frame sequences only and omits some clones. Under half of the omission traces to an unresolved V gene where checked; the cause of the rest is unknown. The V and J calls and clone size are taken from that table; D and trimming were inferred from the DNA. The sample table holds around 150,000 clones, of which roughly 92% were seen once. The ten largest clones take up approximately 1.3% of the sample.

From a lookup of the germline V gene (reference sequence), CDR1 and CDR2 are SEHNR and FQNEAQ. Ends trimmed: V by 5 bases, J by 10 bases; bases unmatched to a gene: 7. Taken from cysteine to phenylalanine, the CDR3 has 12 residues. The retained sequence is limited to the CDR3, 36 bases, with the frame set at the first base. The time point label of this sample denotes: about 28 days (+/-7) after the second vaccine dose. AZD1222 recipients given second doses at about 4 weeks or at about 12 weeks were pooled, since spike-specific TCR depth and breadth were not found to differ between the two schedules. Vaccinee samples came from UK trials COV001 and COV002, including a single-blind randomized controlled phase 2/3 trial of AZD1222 (ChAdOx1 nCoV-19) in healthy adults. For TCRbeta chain sequencing, PBMC samples from trial participants were taken at day 0 and at day 28 after the second dose.

Recombination joined TRBV7-9 with TRBJ1-1, with 7 junctional bases fitting TRBD1. Sequenced here: peripheral blood, sampled 28 days after the second AZD1222 dose. The receptor comes from an adult who received the AZD1222 COVID-19 vaccine. CDR3 protein: CASSRDSEPAFF. The DNA is TGTGCCAGCAGCCGGGACAGCGAGCCAGCTTTCTTT.